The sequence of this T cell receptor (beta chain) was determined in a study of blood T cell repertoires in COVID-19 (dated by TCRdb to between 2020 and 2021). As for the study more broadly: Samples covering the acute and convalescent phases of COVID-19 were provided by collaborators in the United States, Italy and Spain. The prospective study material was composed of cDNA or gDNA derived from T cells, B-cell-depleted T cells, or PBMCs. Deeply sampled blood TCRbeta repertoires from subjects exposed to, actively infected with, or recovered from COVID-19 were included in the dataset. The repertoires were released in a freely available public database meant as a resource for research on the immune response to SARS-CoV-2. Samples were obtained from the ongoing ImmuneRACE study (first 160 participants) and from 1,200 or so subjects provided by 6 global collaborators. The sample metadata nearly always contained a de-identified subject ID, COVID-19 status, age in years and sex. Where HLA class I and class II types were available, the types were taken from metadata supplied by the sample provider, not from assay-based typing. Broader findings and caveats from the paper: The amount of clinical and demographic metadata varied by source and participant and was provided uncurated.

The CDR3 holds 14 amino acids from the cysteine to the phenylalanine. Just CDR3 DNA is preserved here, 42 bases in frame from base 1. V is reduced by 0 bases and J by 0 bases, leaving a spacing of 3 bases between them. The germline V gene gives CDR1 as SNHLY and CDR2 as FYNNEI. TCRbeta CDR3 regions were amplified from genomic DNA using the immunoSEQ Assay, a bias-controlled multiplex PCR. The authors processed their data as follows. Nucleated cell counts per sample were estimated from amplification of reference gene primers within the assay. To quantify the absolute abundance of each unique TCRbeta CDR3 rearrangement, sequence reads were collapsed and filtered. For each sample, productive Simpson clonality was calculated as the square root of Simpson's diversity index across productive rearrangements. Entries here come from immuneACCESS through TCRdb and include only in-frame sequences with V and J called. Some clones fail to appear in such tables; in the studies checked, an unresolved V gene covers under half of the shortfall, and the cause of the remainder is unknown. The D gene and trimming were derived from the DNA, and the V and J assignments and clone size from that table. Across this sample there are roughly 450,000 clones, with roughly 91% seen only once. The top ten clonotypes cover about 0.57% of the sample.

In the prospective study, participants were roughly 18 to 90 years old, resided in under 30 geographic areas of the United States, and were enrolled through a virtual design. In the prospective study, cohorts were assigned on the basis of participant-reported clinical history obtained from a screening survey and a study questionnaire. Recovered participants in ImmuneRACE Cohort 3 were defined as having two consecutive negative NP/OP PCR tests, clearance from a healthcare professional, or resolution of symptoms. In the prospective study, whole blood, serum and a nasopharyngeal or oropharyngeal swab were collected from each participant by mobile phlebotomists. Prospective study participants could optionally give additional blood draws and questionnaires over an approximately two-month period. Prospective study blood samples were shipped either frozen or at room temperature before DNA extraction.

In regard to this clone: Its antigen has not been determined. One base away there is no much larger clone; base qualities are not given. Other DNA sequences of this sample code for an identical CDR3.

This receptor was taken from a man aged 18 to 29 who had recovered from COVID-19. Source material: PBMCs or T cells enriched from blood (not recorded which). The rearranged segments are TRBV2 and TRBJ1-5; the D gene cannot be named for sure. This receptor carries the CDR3 CASSEASSNQPQHF. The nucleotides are TGTGCCAGCAGTGAAGCGAGTAGCAATCAGCCCCAGCATTTT. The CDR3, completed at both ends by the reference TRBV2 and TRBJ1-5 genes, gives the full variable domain EPEVTQTPSHQVTQMGQEVILRCVPISNHLYFYWYRQILGQKVEFLVSFYNNEISEKSEIFDDQFSVERPDGSNFTLKIRSTKLEDSAMYFCASSEASSNQPQHFGDGTRLSIL.